Below, 2 T cell receptor beta chains from the same sample are listed, as sequenced in a study of shared T cell receptors in the human thymus. Here immunoSEQ multiplex PCR was the method, and the copy in TCRdb shows in-frame clones only, minus some. This table has more than 550,000 clones, 70% to 90% appearing once. The same specimen was also included in a second study, on human thymus T cells.

What was sequenced was thymocytes. The receptors derive from a boy under two years old with a congenital heart defect.

The chain employs TRBV5-6 and TRBJ1-2, with 9 bases identical to TRBD1. The CDR3 covers 14 residues. CDR1 and CDR2 from the germline V gene are SGHDT and YYEEEE. The V and J ends lost 1 base and 6 bases, in that order; junction bases with no gene match: 4. CDR3 DNA: TGTGCCAGCAGCTTGATGGACAGGGGCCATGGCTACACCTTC. This translates into CASSLMDRGHGYTF. The whole variable domain, filled in from reference TRBV5-6 and TRBJ1-2, reads DAGVTQSPTHLIKTRGQQVTLRCSPKSGHDTVSWYQQALGQGPQFIFQYYEEEERQRGNFPDRFSGHQFPNYSSELNVNALLLGDSALYLCASSLMDRGHGYTFGSGTRLTVV.

In regard to this clone: Germline is not matched at one junction end, which may reflect a read error. J is TRBJ2-3 and V is TRBV27; TRBD1 aligns across 10 bases. This CDR3 region has 16 residues. From germline, CDR1 is MNHEY and CDR2 SMNVEV (reference sequence). The CDR3 reads CASSNNRDRGTDMQYF. Here the CDR3 DNA reads TGTGCCAGCAGTAACAACCGGGACAGGGGCACAGATATGCAGTATTTT.